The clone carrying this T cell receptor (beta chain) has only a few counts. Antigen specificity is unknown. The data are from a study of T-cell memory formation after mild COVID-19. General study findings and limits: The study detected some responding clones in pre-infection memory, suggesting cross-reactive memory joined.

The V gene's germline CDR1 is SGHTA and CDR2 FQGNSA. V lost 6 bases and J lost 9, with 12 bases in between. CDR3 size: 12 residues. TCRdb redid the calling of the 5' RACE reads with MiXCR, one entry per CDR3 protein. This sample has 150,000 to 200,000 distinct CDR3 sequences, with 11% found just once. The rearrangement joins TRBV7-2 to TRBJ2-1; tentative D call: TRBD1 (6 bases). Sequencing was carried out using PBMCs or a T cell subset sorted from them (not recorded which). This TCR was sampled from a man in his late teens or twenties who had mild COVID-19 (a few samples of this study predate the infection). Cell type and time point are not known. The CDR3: CASRIQGGEQFF. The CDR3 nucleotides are TGTGCCAGCAGGATACAGGGTGGTGAGCAGTTCTTC.